This is a list of T cell receptor beta chains from one sample in a study of blood T cell repertoires in COVID-19. Sequencing was performed with immunoSEQ multiplex PCR; in TCRdb, only in-frame clones are kept and a portion is missing. In the table there are hundreds of thousands of clones, more than 75% of which are singletons. The material sequenced was peripheral blood. These receptors were taken from a woman in her 30s who had recovered from COVID-19. The CDR3 runs from the conserved cysteine through the conserved F or W. D genes are given only for firm matches. Clone sizes are given selectively: once, few, many, or a class where the clone is expanded.

clone size | CDR3 length | J gene | D gene | V gene | CDR3 DNA | CDR3 protein
- | 15 | TRBJ1-3 | - | TRBV28 | TGTGCCAGCAGCTCAGACTCAGCCTCTGGAAACACCATATATTTT | CASSSDSASGNTIYF
- | 14 | TRBJ1-6 | - | TRBV5-6 | TGTGCCAGCAGCTTGGGAGTTGGCGGCTCTACCCTCCACTTT | CASSLGVGGSTLHF
- | 14 | TRBJ2-2 | - | TRBV2 | TGTGCCAGCAGGCAGGTCCGGAACACCGGGGAGCTGTTTTTT | CASRQVRNTGELFF
- | 15 | TRBJ1-1 | - | TRBV5-1 | TGCGCCAGCAGCTTGATCCCTTCGGTGAACACTGAAGCTTTCTTT | CASSLIPSVNTEAFF
few | 16 | TRBJ1-2 | TRBD1 | TRBV27 | TGTGCCAGCAGCCCATCCGGGACAGCCCTCCCCTATGGCTACACCTTC | CASSPSGTALPYGYTF
- | 16 | TRBJ2-7 | TRBD2 | TRBV5-1 | TGCGCCAGCAGCTTAGGACAACTAGCGGGAGTAGTCGAGCAGTACTTC | CASSLGQLAGVVEQYF
- | 14 | TRBJ2-4 | TRBD1 | TRBV28 | TGTGCCAGCAGGAACAGGGGGCGCCGAAACATTCAGTACTTC | CASRNRGRRNIQYF
- | 13 | TRBJ2-7 | TRBD1 | TRBV6-2/TRBV6-3 | TGTGCCAGCAGTGGGACAGGGTTCGACGAGCAGTACTTC | CASSGTGFDEQYF
- | 13 | TRBJ2-1 | - | TRBV27 | TGTGCCAGCAGTCCCGGAGTGGCTTTCGAGCAGTTCTTC | CASSPGVAFEQFF
- | 14 | TRBJ2-6 | - | TRBV9 | TGTGCCAGCAGCGCTAACTCTGGGGCCAACGTCCTGACTTTC | CASSANSGANVLTF
- | 17 | TRBJ1-2 | TRBD1 | TRBV19 | TGTGCCAGTAGTTCCTCATGGACAGGTTCAGCTAACTATGGCTACACCTTC | CASSSSWTGSANYGYTF
- | 13 | TRBJ1-1 | TRBD1 | TRBV14 | TGTGCCAGCAGCCCGCAGGGGGACACTGAAGCTTTCTTT | CASSPQGDTEAFF
- | 15 | TRBJ2-7 | - | TRBV7-4 | TGTGCCAGCAGCTTATGGCCAGGGCCCCCCTACGAGCAGTACTTC | CASSLWPGPPYEQYF
- | 15 | TRBJ2-1 | - | TRBV5-4 | TGTGCCAGCAGCTTAATCACAGCCGGTAGGAATGAGCAGTTCTTC | CASSLITAGRNEQFF
- | 13 | TRBJ2-7 | TRBD1 | TRBV19 | TGTGCCAGTAGAACAGGGGTCGTGGGTGAGCAGTACTTC | CASRTGVVGEQYF
- | 15 | TRBJ2-3 | TRBD1 | TRBV6-5 | TGTGCCAGCAGTTACCGACAGGGGAGCACAGATACGCAGTATTTT | CASSYRQGSTDTQYF
once | 15 | TRBJ2-7 | TRBD2 | TRBV13 | TGTGCCAGCAGCTTAGGGGGTAGCGGGATCTACGAGCAGTACTTC | CASSLGGSGIYEQYF
- | 15 | TRBJ2-7 | TRBD1 | TRBV5-4 | TGTGCCAGCAGGCTCGGACAGGGGGCTAGGTACGAGCAGTACTTC | CASRLGQGARYEQYF
- | 15 | TRBJ2-1 | TRBD1 | TRBV27 | TGTGCCAGCAGACCCGGGACAGGATCCTACAATGAGCAGTTCTTC | CASRPGTGSYNEQFF
once | 17 | TRBJ2-5 | TRBD2 | TRBV6-1 | TGTGCCAGCAGTGAAGTCGATTCCGGGACTAGTGGAGAGACCCAGTACTTC | CASSEVDSGTSGETQYF
many | 15 | TRBJ2-7 | TRBD1 | TRBV6-1 | TGTGCCAGCAGTGACCCGCCGCAGGGGGTTGGGGAGCAGTACTTC | CASSDPPQGVGEQYF
- | 15 | TRBJ2-5 | TRBD2 | TRBV14 | TGTGCCAGCAGCCGAAAAGCGGGAGGGCCTGAGACCCAGTACTTC | CASSRKAGGPETQYF
- | 16 | TRBJ2-3 | - | TRBV27 | TGTGCCAGCAGTTTACGGCGGAGCCCTTACACAGATACGCAGTATTTT | CASSLRRSPYTDTQYF
- | 15 | TRBJ1-5 | - | TRBV19 | TGTGCCAGTAGTACCGGGTCATCTAGCAATCAGCCCCAGCATTTT | CASSTGSSSNQPQHF
- | 12 | TRBJ2-5 | - | TRBV29-1 | TGCAGCGTTGCAGGGTACCTAGAGACCCAGTACTTC | CSVAGYLETQYF
- | 14 | TRBJ2-2 | TRBD2 | TRBV10-3 | TGTGCCAGTAAGGGCGGGGGTAACACCGGGGAGCTGTTTTTT | CASKGGGNTGELFF
- | 14 | TRBJ1-2 | TRBD1 | TRBV5-1 | TGCGCCAGCAGCTCGGGACAGGGGGGTTTCGGCTACACCTTC | CASSSGQGGFGYTF
- | 16 | TRBJ2-2 | - | TRBV21-1 | TGTGCCAGCAGAATGGGGGGACAGGGAATCGCCGGGGAGCTGTTTTTT | CASRMGGQGIAGELFF
- | 13 | TRBJ2-1 | - | TRBV5-1 | TGCGCCAGCAGCTTGGGCGGGGGCCATGAGCAGTTCTTC | CASSLGGGHEQFF
- | 13 | TRBJ1-2 | - | TRBV30 | TGTGCCTGGAAAACTCAGGCGGGCTATGGCTACACCTTC | CAWKTQAGYGYTF
- | 17 | TRBJ2-2 | - | TRBV7-6 | TGTGCCAGCAGCCCCCCGGGGGGCTCGGCGAACACCGGGGAGCTGTTTTTT | CASSPPGGSANTGELFF
few | 15 | TRBJ1-3 | TRBD1 | TRBV10-3 | TGTGCCATCACCATGGACAGGTTCTCTGGAAACACCATATATTTT | CAITMDRFSGNTIYF
- | 13 | TRBJ2-7 | TRBD2 | TRBV5-4 | TGTGCCAGCGGAACGGGGGGGTCCTACGAGCAGTACTTC | CASGTGGSYEQYF
once | 16 | TRBJ2-7 | - | TRBV6-2/TRBV6-3 | TGTGCCAGCAGTCCCATAAAGGGGGTGTCCTCCTACGAGCAGTACTTC | CASSPIKGVSSYEQYF
- | 14 | TRBJ1-1 | - | TRBV19 | TGTGCCAGTAGTATCCGGGTTCAGAACACTGAAGCTTTCTTT | CASSIRVQNTEAFF
- | 15 | TRBJ1-3 | - | TRBV9 | TGTGCCAGCAGCGAAGACGGAGGCTCTGGAAACACCATATATTTT | CASSEDGGSGNTIYF
- | 16 | TRBJ2-5 | TRBD2 | TRBV5-1 | TGCGCCAGCAGCCCGGGACTAGCGGGAGTCGGAGAGACCCAGTACTTC | CASSPGLAGVGETQYF
- | 19 | TRBJ2-1 | - | TRBV3-1/TRBV3-2 | TGTGCCAGCAGCCATGGCCCCATGACTCCCTCCAGCTCCTACAATGAGCAGTTCTTC | CASSHGPMTPSSSYNEQFF
- | 15 | TRBJ1-6 | TRBD1 | TRBV3-1/TRBV3-2 | TGTGCCAGCAGCCAAGATCACACAGGGGACTCACCCCTCCACTTT | CASSQDHTGDSPLHF
- | 14 | TRBJ2-3 | - | TRBV6-6 | TGTGCCAGCAGTTACGGTTTAGACACAGATACGCAGTATTTT | CASSYGLDTDTQYF
- | 14 | TRBJ1-6 | TRBD1 | TRBV6-1 | TGTGCCAGCAGTGATCAGGGGGAGTTTTCACCCCTCCACTTT | CASSDQGEFSPLHF
- | 12 | TRBJ1-4 | - | TRBV30 | TGTGCCTGGGCGGGGTTTGGAGAAAAACTGTTTTTT | CAWAGFGEKLFF